This T cell receptor beta chain is from a study of T cell changes during pregnancy in multiple sclerosis. V shed 0 bases and J shed 1 base, with 13 bases lying between them. The germline V gene has CDR1 MRHNA and CDR2 SNTAGT. This CDR3 has 17 residues. TCRdb's table, derived via immunoSEQ multiplex PCR, lists solely in-frame clones and lacks some. The repertoire includes 15,000 to 20,000 clones, approximately 91% of them detected once, and 10% to 15% sits in the top ten. The V call is TRBV6-4, the J call TRBJ1-5; D is undetermined. The sequence was collected from a female donor in good health, enrolled as a control in a pregnancy study. The specimen comprised CD8+ T cells from peripheral blood mononuclear cells, sampled after pregnancy. CDR3 in DNA: TGTGCCAGCAGTGACTCGGACGGGGAAGCGAGCAATCAGCCCCAGCATTTT. Amino acid sequence: CASSDSDGEASNQPQHF.